This TCR beta chain was recovered during a study of beta chain features in type 1 diabetes. Study-level background: Sorted cells, roughly 100,000,000 in number, were examined across all samples.

Reverse transcribing all isolated RNA meant expressed TCRB transcripts were sequenced. The repertoire was sequenced with immunoSEQ multiplex PCR; TCRdb's copy has only in-frame clones and lacks some. The profile shows roughly 450,000 clones, roughly an eighth of them singletons. The germline V and J ends were trimmed by 4 bases and 2 bases, with 17 bases remaining between them. Per the germline V gene, CDR1 is SGHAT and CDR2 is FQNNGV. The CDR3 is 16 residues long. Sorting based on CD45RO/CCR7/CD25/CD127/CD95/CD27 separated CD4+ naive, central memory, regulatory and stem cell-like memory cells. The sample consisted of naive CD4+ T cells from blood. The V gene is TRBV11-2, the J gene TRBJ2-5; a possible D gene is TRBD2 (6 bases). The clonotype was recovered from a woman under 30 in good health. Written as DNA, the CDR3 is TGTGCCAGCAGCTCCTCACAGCACCGGGGGCAAGAGACCCAGTACTTC. It specifies CASSSSQHRGQETQYF. The full variable domain, with the rest looked up from reference TRBV11-2 and TRBJ2-5, is EAGVAQSPRYKIIEKRQSVAFWCNPISGHATLYWYQQILGQGPKLLIQFQNNGVVDDSQLPKDRFSAERLKGVDSTLKIQPAKLEDSAVYLCASSSSQHRGQETQYFGPGTRLLVL.